The 13 T cell receptor beta chains below come from one sample, sequenced in a study of T cells in Graves' hyperthyroidism and ophthalmopathy. The TCR beta CDR3 regions underwent amplification using RNA transcripts as the source. The study used the HTBI primer set for a first-round RT-PCR of the TCR CDR3. TCRdb reprocessed the multiplex PCR reads via MiXCR and lists one record per CDR3 protein. The sample carries about 570,000 distinct CDR3 sequences, around 45% recorded once. Sequenced input: peripheral blood or thyroid tissue (not recorded which). The receptors originated from an adult woman with Graves' disease, either hyperthyroidism or ophthalmopathy (not recorded which).

This clonotype was observed at least ten times. The rearrangement links TRBV7-8 to TRBJ2-5, with D tentatively TRBD1 (5 bases). The V gene's germline CDR1 is SGHVS and CDR2 FQNEAQ. V lost 1 base and J lost 5, with 14 bases in between. This CDR3 spans 15 amino acids. CDR3 in amino acids: CASSLGGISVETQYF. The CDR3 DNA is TGTGCCAGCAGCTTAGGGGGCATCTCCGTGGAGACCCAGTACTTC.

This clonotype was observed once. The chain carries TRBV12-3 or TRBV12-4 and TRBJ2-6, with a tentative D call TRBD1 (6 bases). The CDR3 has 15 residues. Trimming removed 6 bases at V and 4 bases at J, with 13 bases between. The CDR3 bases are TGTGCCAGCAGCCGCAGGGGAGCCGGGGCCAACGTCCTGACTTTC. The encoded protein is CASSRRGAGANVLTF.

The genes are TRBV7-6 and TRBJ2-7; 14 bases align to TRBD2. Unmatched junction bases numbered 5, after V lost 5 bases and J lost 5 bases. The CDR3 has 15 amino acids. CDR1 SGHVS and CDR2 FNYEAQ come from the germline V gene. For the CDR3, the DNA is TGTGCCAGCAGCCCAGTGACTAGCGGGAGGGACGAGCAGTACTTC. Protein: CASSPVTSGRDEQYF.

In its sample, this clonotype was seen many times. This sequence joins TRBV4-1 and TRBJ1-5, with D tentatively TRBD1 (5 bases). V lost 3 bases and J 2 bases, leaving 11 bases between the germline ends. Germline V CDR1 and CDR2: MGHRA, YSYEKL. The CDR3 totals 15 residues. The CDR3 here is CASSHYGTRNQPQHF. CDR3 DNA sequence: TGCGCCAGCAGCCATTACGGGACTCGCAATCAGCCCCAGCATTTT.

The V gene is TRBV2, the J gene TRBJ1-2; no reliable D call. Trimming left V 2 bases short and J 4 bases short, with 8 bases between. Germline V gene lookup returns CDR1 SNHLY and CDR2 FYNNEI. The CDR3 runs to 13 residues. The CDR3 region is CASSERSVYGYTF. The CDR3 DNA is TGTGCCAGCAGTGAACGCTCCGTCTATGGCTACACCTTC. Full variable domain (rest looked up from reference TRBV2 and TRBJ1-2): EPEVTQTPSHQVTQMGQEVILRCVPISNHLYFYWYRQILGQKVEFLVSFYNNEISEKSEIFDDQFSVERPDGSNFTLKIRSTKLEDSAMYFCASSERSVYGYTFGSGTRLTVV.

CDR3 DNA: TGTGCCACCAGTGACTCCCGGCACCTCCACACCGGGGAGCTGTTTTTT. Residues: CATSDSRHLHTGELFF. The rearrangement links TRBV24-1 to TRBJ2-2, with unresolved D. Germline V gene data show CDR1 as KGHDR and CDR2 as SFDVKD. This CDR3 contains 16 residues. The V end was cut by 4 bases, the J end by 3 bases, with 14 bases between.

The gene calls are TRBV15 and TRBJ2-1, with D perhaps given as TRBD1 or TRBD2 (5 bases each). Germline values: CDR1 LNHNV, CDR2 YYDKDF (reference sequence). Trimming shortened V by 3 bases and J by 3 bases, and 9 bases separated the two germline ends. The CDR3 is 14 amino acids. The CDR3 DNA sequence: TGTGCCACCAGCAGGGGGGTGAACTACAATGAGCAGTTCTTC. Translating gives CATSRGVNYNEQFF.

J is TRBJ1-2 and V is TRBV6-5; D unresolved. The V end was cut by 0 bases, the J end by 8 bases, with 4 bases between. The germline gives CDR1 MNHEY, CDR2 SVGAGI. This CDR3 is 11 amino acids long. The chain's CDR3 is CASSYSMGYTF. CDR3 in DNA: TGTGCCAGCAGTTACTCGATGGGCTACACCTTC.

CDR3 nucleotides: TGCAGCGGAGGGACTAGCGACTCCTACGAGCAGTACTTC. Protein sequence: CSGGTSDSYEQYF. This sequence joins TRBV29-1 and TRBJ2-7; the match to TRBD2 covers 10 bases. The CDR3 has 13 residues. J was trimmed by 0 bases and V by 7 bases; bases with no gene match: 3. Germline V gene sequence: CDR1 SQVTM, CDR2 ANQGSEA.

This clonotype has ten or more counts. The gene calls are TRBV5-1 and TRBJ1-4; TRBD1 is a possible D gene (6 bases). The CDR3 is 16 amino acids. Germline V gene sequence: CDR1 SGHRS, CDR2 YFSETQ. V lost 3 bases to trimming and J lost 2 bases, with 14 bases between them. CDR3 coding DNA: TGCGCCAGCAGCTACGCCGGGGGCTATACTAATGAAAAACTGTTTTTT. The encoded protein is CASSYAGGYTNEKLFF.

This clonotype was detected a few times. The chain uses TRBV7-2 and TRBJ1-4; 7 bases are a match to TRBD1. The CDR3 spans 14 residues. V lost 5 bases and J lost 12; bases outside the gene matches: 12. The germline V gene has CDR1 SGHTA and CDR2 FQGNSA. The CDR3 coding sequence is TGTGCCAGCAGCCCGACGGGGACAGTGCGCCAACTGTTTTTT. It codes for CASSPTGTVRQLFF.

This chain links TRBV15 with TRBJ2-6, with D hard to call. The length of the CDR3 is 15 residues. Trimming took off 0 bases at V and 4 bases at J, with 7 bases between the two ends. The germline gives CDR1 LNHNV, CDR2 YYDKDF (reference sequence). The CDR3 loop is CATSRDTTGANVLTF. The CDR3 nucleotides read TGTGCCACCAGCAGAGATACGACCGGGGCCAACGTCCTGACTTTC.

The sample holds many counts of this clonotype. The CDR3 DNA sequence: TGTGCCACCAGTGATTCAGACAGCGCTGGAAACACCATATATTTT. As protein: CATSDSDSAGNTIYF. The chain is built from TRBV24-1 and TRBJ1-3; weak D call: TRBD1 (5 bases). Germline CDR1 is KGHDR and CDR2 is SFDVKD. CDR3 length: 15 residues. Trimming cost V 2 bases and J 2 bases, with 9 bases left between them.